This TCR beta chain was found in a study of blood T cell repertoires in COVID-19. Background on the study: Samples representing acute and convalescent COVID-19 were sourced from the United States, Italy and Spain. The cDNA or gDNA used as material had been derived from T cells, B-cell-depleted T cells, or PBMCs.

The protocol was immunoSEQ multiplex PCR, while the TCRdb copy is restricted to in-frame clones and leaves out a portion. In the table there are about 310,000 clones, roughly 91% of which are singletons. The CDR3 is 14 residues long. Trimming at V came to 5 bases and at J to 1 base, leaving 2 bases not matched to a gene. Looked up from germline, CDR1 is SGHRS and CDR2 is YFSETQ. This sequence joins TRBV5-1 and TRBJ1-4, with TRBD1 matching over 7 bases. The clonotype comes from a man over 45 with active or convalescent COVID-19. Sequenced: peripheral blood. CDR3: CASSRDRTNEKLFF. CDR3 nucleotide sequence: TGCGCCAGCAGTAGGGACAGAACTAATGAAAAACTGTTTTTT.